The 27 T cell receptor beta chains in this list originate from one sample, sequenced in a study of blood T cell repertoires in COVID-19. Assay: immunoSEQ multiplex PCR; the TCRdb copy retains only in-frame clones and omits some. The sample includes approximately 54,000 clones, about nine tenths of them seen just once. Sample: peripheral blood. These receptors all stem from a woman in her forties with active COVID-19.

This clone was counted a few times. The chain is built from TRBV6-1 and TRBJ1-4; maybe TRBD1 (5 bases). Germline V CDR1 and CDR2: MNHNS, SASEGT. The CDR3 has 14 amino acids. Trimming left V 1 base short and J 8 bases short, with 11 bases between. The CDR3 DNA is TGTGCCAGCAGTGAAGTCCTCAAGGGGGAAAAACTGTTTTTT. Amino acids: CASSEVLKGEKLFF.

V usage is TRBV21-1 and J usage is TRBJ2-7; the listed D gene, TRBD1, was not tested against the DNA. TRBV21-1 constitutes a pseudogene. The CDR3 is made up of 13 amino acids. In DNA form, the CDR3 reads TGTGCCAGCAGAGACAGCGCTGGCCACGAGCAGTACTTC. Its translation: CASRDSAGHEQYF.

The CDR3 coding sequence is TGTGCCAGCAGGGGGACAGCAAATGAAAAACTGTTTTTT. It yields the protein CASRGTANEKLFF. The chain is built from TRBV2 and TRBJ1-4; 7 bases match TRBD1. Per germline, CDR1 SNHLY and CDR2 FYNNEI. This CDR3 is built from 13 residues. Unmatched junction bases numbered 3, after V lost 6 bases and J lost 5 bases.

This clone has just a few counts. The genes are TRBV5-1 and TRBJ1-5, with 9 positions matching TRBD1. The CDR3 is 16 residues long. Germline CDR1 and CDR2: SGHRS and YFSETQ. The ends lost 2 bases at V and 7 bases at J; junction bases unmatched: 10. In DNA, the CDR3 is TGCGCCAGCAGCTTCAATCCAGGACAGGGGCACCAGCCCCAGCATTTT. Residues: CASSFNPGQGHQPQHF. The whole variable domain, remainder taken from reference TRBV5-1 and TRBJ1-5, is KAGVTQTPRYLIKTRGQQVTLSCSPISGHRSVSWYQQTPGQGLQFLFEYFSETQRNKGNFPGRFSGRQFSNSRSEMNVSTLELGDSALYLCASSFNPGQGHQPQHFGDGTRLSIL.

This chain connects TRBV5-1 to TRBJ2-2; D gene unclear. The CDR3 totals 15 residues. Germline V lookup: CDR1 SGHRS, CDR2 YFSETQ. Trimming pared 4 bases from V and 4 bases from J, leaving 14 bases between. CDR3 in DNA: TGCGCCAGCAGCCTCGAGGTTGTGGGCACCGGGGAGCTGTTTTTT. This encodes CASSLEVVGTGELFF.

The chain couples TRBV7-9 to TRBJ1-3; no reliable D call. The CDR3 has 15 residues. Trimming removed 5 bases at V and 0 bases at J, with 11 bases between. The germline V gene encodes CDR1 SEHNR and CDR2 FQNEAQ (reference sequence). DNA for the CDR3: TGTGCCAGCAGCCTAGTTTCCCACTCTGGAAACACCATATATTTT. Its translation is CASSLVSHSGNTIYF.

The rearrangement joins TRBV21-1 to TRBJ2-7; the table's D call TRBD1 went unverified against the DNA. TRBV21-1 is a documented pseudogene. The CDR3 spans 13 residues. The CDR3 nucleotides are TGTGCCAGAAAGGGACAGCGTGGGTACGAGCAGTACTTC. This codes for CARKGQRGYEQYF.

This rearrangement joins TRBV5-1 to TRBJ1-1, with TRBD1 matching 12 bases. Per the germline V gene, CDR1 is SGHRS and CDR2 is YFSETQ. V shed 3 bases, J shed 4 bases, and the junction held 10 bases outside the gene matches. The CDR3 runs 17 residues. CDR3 loop: CASSSNRDRGRVTEAFF. The CDR3 DNA sequence: TGCGCCAGCAGCTCAAACCGGGACAGGGGGCGAGTCACTGAAGCTTTCTTT.

The chain combines TRBV7-6 with TRBJ2-3; 7 nucleotides match TRBD2. Trimming cost V 1 base and J 1 base; bases outside gene matches: 2. The germline CDR1 and CDR2 sequences are SGHVS and FNYEAQ. The CDR3 consists of 15 residues. The CDR3 loop reads CASSLGLAGTDTQYF. The CDR3 DNA sequence: TGTGCCAGCAGCTTAGGACTAGCTGGCACAGATACGCAGTATTTT.

The chain recombines TRBV5-6 with TRBJ1-4; D is possibly TRBD1 (5 bases). In germline, CDR1 is SGHDT, CDR2 YYEEEE. The length of the CDR3 is 15 residues. Trimming shortened V by 1 base and J by 7 bases, and 14 bases separated the two germline ends. This CDR3 reads CASSLQSERGEKLFF. CDR3 DNA sequence: TGTGCCAGCAGCTTGCAGTCGGAAAGGGGTGAAAAACTGTTTTTT. Full variable domain (rest looked up from reference TRBV5-6 and TRBJ1-4): DAGVTQSPTHLIKTRGQQVTLRCSPKSGHDTVSWYQQALGQGPQFIFQYYEEEERQRGNFPDRFSGHQFPNYSSELNVNALLLGDSALYLCASSLQSERGEKLFFGSGTQLSVL.

This rearrangement joins TRBV20-1 to TRBJ2-7; tentatively, D is TRBD1 (5 bases). V was shortened by 7 bases and J by 5 bases, with 12 bases between the two germline ends. There are 11 residues in the CDR3. The germline V gene has CDR1 DFQATT and CDR2 SNEGSKA (reference sequence). CDR3 in DNA: TGCAGTGTCCGACAGTACGACGAGCAGTACTTC. Protein sequence: CSVRQYDEQYF.

This clone has a single count. This chain links TRBV4-1 with TRBJ1-6, with 12 bases matching TRBD1. The germline CDR1 and CDR2 sequences are MGHRA and YSYEKL. The length of the CDR3 is 18 residues. The junction had 7 bases not matched to a gene; V was cut back by 0 bases and J by 7 bases. CDR3 nucleotides: TGCGCCAGCAGCCAAGATCCGGGGGACAGGGGGCAGAATTCACCCCTCCACTTT. This encodes CASSQDPGDRGQNSPLHF.

V and J are TRBV5-6 and TRBJ2-2; 10 nucleotides agree with TRBD1. The V gene end was trimmed by 0 bases and the J gene end by 5 bases; junction bases not matched to a gene: 1. Germline CDR1 reads SGHDT; CDR2 reads YYEEEE. The CDR3 runs 15 residues. In nucleotides, the CDR3 is TGTGCCAGCAGCTTGGGACAGGGGGCTACCGGGGAGCTGTTTTTT. Translating it yields CASSLGQGATGELFF. Using reference TRBV5-6 and TRBJ2-2 for the parts outside the CDR3, the full variable domain is DAGVTQSPTHLIKTRGQQVTLRCSPKSGHDTVSWYQQALGQGPQFIFQYYEEEERQRGNFPDRFSGHQFPNYSSELNVNALLLGDSALYLCASSLGQGATGELFFGEGSRLTVL.

The rearrangement links TRBV19 to TRBJ1-1; the match to TRBD1 covers 8 bases. CDR1 and CDR2 from the germline V gene are LNHDA and SQIVND (reference sequence). V lost 4 bases and J lost 0; bases outside the gene matches: 13. The CDR3 has 18 residues. The CDR3 reads CASSTRPGQAAMNTEAFF. In DNA, the CDR3 is TGTGCCAGTAGTACCAGACCGGGACAGGCGGCTATGAACACTGAAGCTTTCTTT.

The chain is built from TRBV19 and TRBJ1-2; no definite D call. This CDR3 contains 14 residues. V lost 4 bases, J lost 8 bases, and 17 bases lay in between. The germline V gene encodes CDR1 LNHDA and CDR2 SQIVND (reference sequence). The DNA for the CDR3 is TGTGCCAGTAGTACCGGCGGTGACCCGCGAGGCTACACCTTC. Translated: CASSTGGDPRGYTF.

In this sample, this clone turned up once. This chain joins TRBV5-6 and TRBJ1-2, with D maybe TRBD1 (5 bases). Germline assignment: CDR1 SGHDT and CDR2 YYEEEE. The CDR3 extends over 13 amino acids. The V and J ends lost 7 bases and 4 bases respectively, with 14 bases between them. The CDR3: CASRSLDSYGYTF. The CDR3 DNA reads as TGTGCCAGCCGAAGCTTAGACAGCTATGGCTACACCTTC.

The gene calls are TRBV3-1 (or the pseudogene TRBV3-2) and TRBJ1-3, with 7 bases identical to TRBD1. V shed 4 bases, J shed 0 bases, and the junction held 6 bases outside the gene matches. The CDR3 length is 16 residues. Germline V gene lookup returns CDR1 LGHDT and CDR2 YNNKEL (reference sequence). The CDR3 nucleotides read TGTGCCAGCAGCCTCCAAGGGGGCTACTCTGGAAACACCATATATTTT. Amino acids: CASSLQGGYSGNTIYF.

The chain has TRBV5-1 and TRBJ2-3; no clear D gene. Germline assignment: CDR1 SGHRS and CDR2 YFSETQ. With 5 bases removed from V and 2 bases from J, the gap between germline ends came to 9 bases. The CDR3 has 13 amino acids. The DNA of the CDR3 is TGCGCCAGCAGTTTACAGATCACAGATACGCAGTATTTT. It is translated as CASSLQITDTQYF.

The chain joins TRBV7-8 to TRBJ2-7; TRBD1 is a possible D gene (7 bases). Germline assignment: CDR1 SGHVS and CDR2 FQNEAQ. Trimming took 1 base from V and 4 from J, leaving 17 bases between them. CDR3 length: 16 residues. The CDR3 nucleotides are TGTGCCAGCAGCTTAGGCGGGAACAGGGGCCCGTACGAGCAGTACTTC. Translated, it gives CASSLGGNRGPYEQYF.

The chain carries TRBV6-2 or TRBV6-3 and TRBJ2-2, with TRBD2 matching 10 bases. CDR1 is MNHEY and CDR2 is SVGEGT in the germline V gene. This CDR3 region has 16 residues. Losses at the gene ends were 5 bases for V and 4 bases for J; bases not matched to a gene: 7. CDR3 sequence: CASSPLAGGLTGELFF. In DNA, the CDR3 is TGTGCCAGCAGTCCGTTAGCGGGGGGCCTCACCGGGGAGCTGTTTTTT.

The chain has TRBV7-9 and TRBJ2-7, with TRBD1 matching over 8 bases. Germline V gene data show CDR1 as SEHNR and CDR2 as FQNEAQ (reference sequence). CDR3 size: 14 residues. V shed 5 bases, J shed 2 bases, and the junction held 5 bases outside the gene matches. For the CDR3, the DNA is TGTGCCAGCAGCCCCCGGGACAGGACCTACGAGCAGTACTTC. This sequence encodes CASSPRDRTYEQYF.

V gene TRBV11-2 combines with J gene TRBJ1-2; the match to TRBD1 covers 8 bases. Germline V CDR1 and CDR2: SGHAT, FQNNGV. The V gene end was trimmed by 0 bases and the J gene end by 2 bases; junction bases not matched to a gene: 8. The CDR3 sequence is 17 residues long. Here the CDR3 DNA reads TGTGCCAGCAGCTTAGAGGCTCGGCAGGGGGCAAACTATGGCTACACCTTC. Translated: CASSLEARQGANYGYTF.

The J gene is TRBJ1-5, the V gene TRBV5-4, with D unresolved. In germline, CDR1 is SGHNT, CDR2 YYREEE (reference sequence). The CDR3 extends over 14 amino acids. Trimming cost V 0 bases and J 6 bases, with 10 bases left between them. CDR3: CASSLGPHAQPQHF. CDR3 coding DNA: TGTGCCAGCAGCTTGGGTCCACATGCTCAGCCCCAGCATTTT. The complete variable domain, with remaining parts taken from reference TRBV5-4 and TRBJ1-5, reads ETGVTQSPTHLIKTRGQQVTLRCSSQSGHNTVSWYQQALGQGPQFIFQYYREEENGRGNFPPRFSGLQFPNYSSELNVNALELDDSALYLCASSLGPHAQPQHFGDGTRLSIL.

CDR3 sequence: CASSQVVPGEQFF. The CDR3 DNA reads as TGCGCCAGCAGCCAAGTCGTCCCGGGGGAGCAGTTCTTC. The chain links TRBV4-3 to TRBJ2-1; maybe TRBD2 (5 bases). The CDR3 length is 13 residues. V lost 1 base, J lost 10 bases, and 11 bases lay in between. The V gene's germline CDR1 is LGHNA and CDR2 YSLEER.

The V gene is TRBV30, the J gene TRBJ2-3, with 11 bases aligning to TRBD2. Germline CDR1 GTSNPN, CDR2 SVGIG (reference sequence). The CDR3 spans 15 residues. The V and J ends lost 5 bases and 4 bases, in that order; junction bases with no gene match: 8. The CDR3 DNA reads TGTGCCTGGGGTCCGGGACTAGCGGTCGCAGATACGCAGTATTTT. Protein product: CAWGPGLAVADTQYF.

The table lists this clone with a count of one. The genes are TRBV11-3 and TRBJ2-3, with TRBD2 identical over 8 bases. Trimming at V came to 7 bases and at J to 3 bases, leaving 9 bases not matched to a gene. This CDR3 region has 15 residues. Germline V gene sequence: CDR1 SGHNT, CDR2 YENEEA. The CDR3 nucleotides are TGTGCCAGCACAAAAGGACTAGCTCTAACAGATACGCAGTATTTT. Amino acids: CASTKGLALTDTQYF.

The chain is built from TRBV11-1 and TRBJ1-1; D call uncertain. Germline V gives CDR1 SGHAT, CDR2 FQDESV (reference sequence). Trimming removed 3 bases at V and 1 base at J, with 12 bases between. CDR3 length equals 15 residues. The CDR3 sequence: CASSLYAGRNTEAFF. The CDR3, as DNA: TGTGCCAGCAGCTTGTACGCAGGAAGGAACACTGAAGCTTTCTTT.